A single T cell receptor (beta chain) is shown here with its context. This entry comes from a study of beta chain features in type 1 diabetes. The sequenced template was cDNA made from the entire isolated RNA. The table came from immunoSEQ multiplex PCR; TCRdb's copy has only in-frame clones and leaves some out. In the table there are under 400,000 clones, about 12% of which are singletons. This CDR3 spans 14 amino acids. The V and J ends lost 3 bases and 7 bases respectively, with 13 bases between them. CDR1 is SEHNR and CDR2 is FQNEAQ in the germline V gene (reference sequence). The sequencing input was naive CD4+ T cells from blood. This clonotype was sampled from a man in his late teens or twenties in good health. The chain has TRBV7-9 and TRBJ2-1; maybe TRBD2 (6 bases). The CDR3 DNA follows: TGTGCCAGCAGCTTGTCACTAGCTCAAAATGAGCAGTTCTTC. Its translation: CASSLSLAQNEQFF.